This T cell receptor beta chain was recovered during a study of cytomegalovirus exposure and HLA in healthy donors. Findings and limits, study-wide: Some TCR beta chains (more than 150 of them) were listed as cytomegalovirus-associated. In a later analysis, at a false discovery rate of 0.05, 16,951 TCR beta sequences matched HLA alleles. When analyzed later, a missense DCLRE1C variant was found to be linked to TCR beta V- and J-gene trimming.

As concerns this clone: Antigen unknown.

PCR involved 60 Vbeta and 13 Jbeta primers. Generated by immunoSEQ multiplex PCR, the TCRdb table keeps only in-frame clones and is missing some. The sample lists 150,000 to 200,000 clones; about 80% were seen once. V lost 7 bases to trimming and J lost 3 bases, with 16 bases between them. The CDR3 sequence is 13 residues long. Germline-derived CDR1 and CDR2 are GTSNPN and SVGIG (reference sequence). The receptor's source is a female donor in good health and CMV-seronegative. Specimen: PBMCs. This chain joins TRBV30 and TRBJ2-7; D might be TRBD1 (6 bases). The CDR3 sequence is CAFMTGRVYEQYF. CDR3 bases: TGTGCCTTCATGACAGGCAGGGTCTACGAGCAGTACTTC.